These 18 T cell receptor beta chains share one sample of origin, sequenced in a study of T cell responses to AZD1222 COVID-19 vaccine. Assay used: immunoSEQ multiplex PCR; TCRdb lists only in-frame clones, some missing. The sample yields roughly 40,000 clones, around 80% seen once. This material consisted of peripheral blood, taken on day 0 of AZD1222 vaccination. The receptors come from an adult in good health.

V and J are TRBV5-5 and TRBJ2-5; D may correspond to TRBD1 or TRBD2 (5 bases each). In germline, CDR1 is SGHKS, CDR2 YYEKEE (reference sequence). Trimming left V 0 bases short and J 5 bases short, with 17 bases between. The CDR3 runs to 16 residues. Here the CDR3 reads CASSLGVGPPQETQYF. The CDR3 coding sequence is TGTGCCAGCAGCTTGGGGGTGGGACCCCCCCAGGAGACCCAGTACTTC.

The CDR3: CASSLWFERVTETQYF. The CDR3 DNA sequence: TGTGCCAGCAGCTTATGGTTTGAGAGGGTTACGGAGACCCAGTACTTC. The chain has TRBV11-3 and TRBJ2-5; a possible D gene is TRBD2 (5 bases). Germline V gene data show CDR1 as SGHNT and CDR2 as YENEEA. Trimming took 2 bases from V and 5 from J, leaving 18 bases between them. The CDR3 loop spans 16 amino acids.

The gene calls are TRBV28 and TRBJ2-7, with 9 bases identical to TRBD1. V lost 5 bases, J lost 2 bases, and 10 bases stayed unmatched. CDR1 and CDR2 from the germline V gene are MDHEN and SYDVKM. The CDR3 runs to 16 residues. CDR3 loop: CASSHISDRGAYEQYF. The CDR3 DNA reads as TGTGCCAGCAGTCATATCTCGGACAGGGGAGCCTACGAGCAGTACTTC.

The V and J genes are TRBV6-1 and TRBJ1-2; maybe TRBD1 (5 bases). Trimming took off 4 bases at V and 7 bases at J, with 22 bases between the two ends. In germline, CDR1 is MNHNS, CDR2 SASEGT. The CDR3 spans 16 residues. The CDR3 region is CASSVDLYGALGGYTF. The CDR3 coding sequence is TGTGCCAGCAGTGTGGATCTTTACGGGGCTTTAGGTGGCTACACCTTC.

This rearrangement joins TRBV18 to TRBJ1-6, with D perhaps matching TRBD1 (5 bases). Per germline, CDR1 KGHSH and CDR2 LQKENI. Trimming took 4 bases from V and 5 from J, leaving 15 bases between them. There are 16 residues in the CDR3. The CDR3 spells CASSRRGQPDNSPLHF. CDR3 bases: TGTGCCAGCTCACGTCGCGGACAACCAGATAATTCACCCCTCCACTTT.

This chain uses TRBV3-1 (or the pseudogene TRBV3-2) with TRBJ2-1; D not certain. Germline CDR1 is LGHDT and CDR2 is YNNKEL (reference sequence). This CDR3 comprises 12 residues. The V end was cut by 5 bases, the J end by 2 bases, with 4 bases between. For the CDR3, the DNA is TGTGCCAGCAGCACGGCCTACAATGAGCAGTTCTTC. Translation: CASSTAYNEQFF.

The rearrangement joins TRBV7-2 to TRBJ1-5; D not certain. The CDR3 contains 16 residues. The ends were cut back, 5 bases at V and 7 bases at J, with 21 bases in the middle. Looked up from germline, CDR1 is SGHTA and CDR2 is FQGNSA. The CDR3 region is CASSTEIGRTGQPQHF. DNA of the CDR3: TGTGCCAGCAGCACCGAGATCGGGCGGACCGGGCAGCCCCAGCATTTT. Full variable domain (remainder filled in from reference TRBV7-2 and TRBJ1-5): GAGVSQSPSNKVTEKGKDVELRCDPISGHTALYWYRQSLGQGLEFLIYFQGNSAPDKSGLPSDRFSAERTGGSVSTLTIQRTQQEDSAVYLCASSTEIGRTGQPQHFGDGTRLSIL.

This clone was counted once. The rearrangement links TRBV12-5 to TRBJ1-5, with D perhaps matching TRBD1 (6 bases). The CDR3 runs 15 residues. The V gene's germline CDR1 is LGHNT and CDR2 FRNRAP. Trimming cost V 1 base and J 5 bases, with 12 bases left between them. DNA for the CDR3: TGTGCTAGTGGTTTGGACAGGGTGGGCGATCAGCCCCAGCATTTT. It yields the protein CASGLDRVGDQPQHF.

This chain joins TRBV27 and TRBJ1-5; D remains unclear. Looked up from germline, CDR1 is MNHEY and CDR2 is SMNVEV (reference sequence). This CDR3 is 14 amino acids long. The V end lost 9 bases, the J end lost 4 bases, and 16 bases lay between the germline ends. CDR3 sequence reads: CASSQTYLNQPQHF. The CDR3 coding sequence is TGTGCCAGTTCTCAGACGTATCTGAATCAGCCCCAGCATTTT.

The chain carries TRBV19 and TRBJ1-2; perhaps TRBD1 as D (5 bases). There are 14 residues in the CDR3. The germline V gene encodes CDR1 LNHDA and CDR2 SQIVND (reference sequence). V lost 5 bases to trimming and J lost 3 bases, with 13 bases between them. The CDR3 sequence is CASSSHGHHYGYTF. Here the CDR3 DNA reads TGTGCCAGTAGTTCCCACGGACACCACTATGGCTACACCTTC.

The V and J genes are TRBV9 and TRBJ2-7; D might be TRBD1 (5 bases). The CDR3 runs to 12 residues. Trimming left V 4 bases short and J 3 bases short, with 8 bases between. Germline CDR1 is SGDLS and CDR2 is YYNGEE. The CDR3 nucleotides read TGTGCCAGCAGCCGAGACAGCTACGAGCAGTACTTC. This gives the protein CASSRDSYEQYF.

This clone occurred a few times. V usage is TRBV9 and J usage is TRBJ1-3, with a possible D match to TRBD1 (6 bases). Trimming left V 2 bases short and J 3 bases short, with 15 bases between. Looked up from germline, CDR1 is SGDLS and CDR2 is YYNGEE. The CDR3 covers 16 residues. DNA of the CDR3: TGTGCCAGCAGCGTTACAGGGTCCTCTTATGGAAACACCATATATTTT. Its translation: CASSVTGSSYGNTIYF.

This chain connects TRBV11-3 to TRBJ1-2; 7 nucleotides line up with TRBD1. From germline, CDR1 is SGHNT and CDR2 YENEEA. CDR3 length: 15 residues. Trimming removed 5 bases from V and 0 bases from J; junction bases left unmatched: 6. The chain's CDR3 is CASSRRQGANYGYTF. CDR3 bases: TGTGCCAGCAGCCGTCGACAGGGCGCTAACTATGGCTACACCTTC.

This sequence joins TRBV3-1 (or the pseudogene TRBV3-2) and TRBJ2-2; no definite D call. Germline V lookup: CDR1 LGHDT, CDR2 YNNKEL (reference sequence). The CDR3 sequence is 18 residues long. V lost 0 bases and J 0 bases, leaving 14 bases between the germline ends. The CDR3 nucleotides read TGTGCCAGCAGCCAAGATTCTGACGTTTTTTCGAACACCGGGGAGCTGTTTTTT. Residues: CASSQDSDVFSNTGELFF.

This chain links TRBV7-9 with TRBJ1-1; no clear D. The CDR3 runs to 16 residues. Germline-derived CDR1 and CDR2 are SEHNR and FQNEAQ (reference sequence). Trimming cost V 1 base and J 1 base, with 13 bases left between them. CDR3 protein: CASSLDGGRSNTEAFF. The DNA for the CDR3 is TGTGCCAGCAGCTTAGATGGCGGACGCTCGAACACTGAAGCTTTCTTT.

CDR3 sequence (DNA): TGTGCCAGTAGCATCGACAGGGAGCACTATGGCTACACCTTC. It translates to CASSIDREHYGYTF. The chain uses TRBV19 and TRBJ1-2; 7 bases agree with TRBD1. This CDR3 has 14 amino acids. In germline, CDR1 is LNHDA, CDR2 SQIVND (reference sequence). V lost 6 bases to trimming and J lost 3 bases; unmatched junction nucleotides: 7.

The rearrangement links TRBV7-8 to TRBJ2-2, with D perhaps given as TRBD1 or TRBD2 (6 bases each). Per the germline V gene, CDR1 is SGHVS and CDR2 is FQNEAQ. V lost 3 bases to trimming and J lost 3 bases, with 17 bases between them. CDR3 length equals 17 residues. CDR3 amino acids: CASSFGVLGGYTGELFF. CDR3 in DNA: TGTGCCAGCAGCTTTGGAGTTTTAGGGGGGTACACCGGGGAGCTGTTTTTT.

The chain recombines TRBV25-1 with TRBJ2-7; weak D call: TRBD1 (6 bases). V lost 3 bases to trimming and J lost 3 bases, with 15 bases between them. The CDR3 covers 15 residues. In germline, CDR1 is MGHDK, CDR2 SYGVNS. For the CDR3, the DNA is TGTGCCAGCAGTGAGTTCGGGCAGGGACACTACGAGCAGTACTTC. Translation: CASSEFGQGHYEQYF.